The present TCR beta chain was sequenced within a study of CD8 T cells in ankylosing spondylitis. Overall study results and limits: Reports say disease-linked clones showed up significantly more in matched ankylosing spondylitis synovial fluid. Ankylosing spondylitis blood appeared to be characterized by a TCR beta motif of roughly eight highly homologous variants.

Quantitative barcoded 5'-RACE was used to prepare TCR beta libraries. MiXCR, run by TCRdb on the 5' RACE reads, gives a single entry per CDR3 protein. The sample contains fewer than 200,000 distinct CDR3 sequences, approximately 18% of which appear only once. At least ten counts were recorded for this clonotype. Its antigen is currently unknown. Sequenced material: blood, either unsorted or a sorted T cell fraction (not recorded which). This receptor was taken from a male donor between 5 and 29 years old with ankylosing spondylitis or in good health (not recorded which).

CDR3 in DNA: TGTGCCAGCAGTTCGGGGACGGAAACTGTCTCACCCCTCCACTTT. Amino acids: CASSSGTETVSPLHF. This chain links TRBV27 with TRBJ1-6; D is possibly TRBD1 (5 bases). CDR3 length equals 15 residues. Germline CDR1 reads MNHEY; CDR2 reads SMNVEV (reference sequence). Trimming took 4 bases from V and 10 from J, leaving 17 bases between them.